This T cell receptor beta chain was recorded in a study of tissue T cells after allogeneic stem cell transplantation. Germline V gene lookup returns CDR1 SGDLS and CDR2 YYNGEE. The V end was cut by 0 bases, the J end by 6 bases, with 13 bases between. This CDR3 has 15 amino acids. This table comes from immunoSEQ multiplex PCR, and its TCRdb copy is limited to in-frame clones, with some not included. The sample has 20,000 to 25,000 clones; 73% are singletons. J is TRBJ2-1 and V is TRBV9; D not certain. The input for sequencing was tissue from the ileum, taken at autopsy. The TCR originated in a female donor at least 60 years old with lung cancer. CDR3 loop: CASSVGVGLGNEQFF. CDR3 nucleotides: TGTGCCAGCAGCGTAGGGGTGGGGTTAGGCAATGAGCAGTTCTTC. Using reference TRBV9 and TRBJ2-1 for the parts outside the CDR3, the full variable domain is DSGVTQTPKHLITATGQRVTLRCSPRSGDLSVYWYQQSLDQGLQFLIQYYNGEERAKGNILERFSAQQFPDLHSELNLSSLELGDSALYFCASSVGVGLGNEQFFGPGTRLTVL.